This T cell receptor (beta chain) appears in the sequencing data of a study of T cell responses to AZD1222 COVID-19 vaccine. Findings and caveats of the study: Spike-spanning, vaccine-associated CD4 TCRs were dominant at 160-218 and 743-854. A rise in Spike-specific TCR breadth and depth followed two AZD1222 doses.

CDR3 length equals 16 residues. The V and J ends lost 2 bases and 3 bases respectively, with 16 bases between them. Germline-derived CDR1 and CDR2 are SEHNR and FQNEAQ (reference sequence). The data were produced by immunoSEQ multiplex PCR, yet TCRdb's version contains in-frame clones alone and is incomplete. The data show 150,000 or so clones, about 93% seen once. Regarding this clone: Antigen unknown.

The TCR sequence derives from an adult in good health. V gene TRBV7-9 combines with J gene TRBJ1-1, with D maybe TRBD1 (5 bases). Sample: peripheral blood, taken on day 0 of MenACWY control vaccination. The CDR3 loop reads CASSLRGSPFYTEAFF. The CDR3 DNA is TGTGCCAGCAGCTTAAGGGGATCCCCGTTCTACACTGAAGCTTTCTTT.